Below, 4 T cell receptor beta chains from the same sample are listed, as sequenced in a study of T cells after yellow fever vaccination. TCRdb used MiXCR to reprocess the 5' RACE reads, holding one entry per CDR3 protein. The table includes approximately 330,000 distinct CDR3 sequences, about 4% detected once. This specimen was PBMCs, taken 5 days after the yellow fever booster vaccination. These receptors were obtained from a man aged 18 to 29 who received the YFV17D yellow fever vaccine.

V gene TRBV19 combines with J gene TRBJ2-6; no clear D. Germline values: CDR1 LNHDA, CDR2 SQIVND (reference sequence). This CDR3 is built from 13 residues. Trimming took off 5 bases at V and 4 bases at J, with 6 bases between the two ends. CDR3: CASSPLGANVLTF. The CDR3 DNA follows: TGTGCCAGTAGTCCGTTGGGGGCCAACGTCCTGACTTTC.

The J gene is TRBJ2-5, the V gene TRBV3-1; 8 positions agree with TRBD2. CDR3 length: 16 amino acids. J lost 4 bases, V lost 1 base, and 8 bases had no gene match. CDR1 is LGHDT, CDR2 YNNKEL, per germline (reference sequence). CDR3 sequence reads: CASSQGGTRDAETQYF. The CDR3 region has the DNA TGTGCCAGCAGCCAAGGCGGGACTAGGGACGCAGAGACCCAGTACTTC.

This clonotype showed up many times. The CDR3 sequence is CASSLEGQGNTEAFF. For the CDR3, the DNA is TGTGCCAGCAGCTTGGAGGGACAGGGGAACACTGAAGCTTTCTTT. V and J are TRBV5-4 and TRBJ1-1, with 9 bases matching TRBD1. The CDR3 covers 15 residues. V trimming: 0 bases; J trimming: 1 base; junction bases outside the gene matches: 1. Germline V gene lookup returns CDR1 SGHNT and CDR2 YYREEE (reference sequence).

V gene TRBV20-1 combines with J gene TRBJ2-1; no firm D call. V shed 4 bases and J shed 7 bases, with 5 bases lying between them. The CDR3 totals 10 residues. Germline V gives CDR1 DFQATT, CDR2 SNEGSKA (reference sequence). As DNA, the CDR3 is TGCAGTGCTACCCGGAATGAGCAGTTCTTC. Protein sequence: CSATRNEQFF.